The 24 T cell receptor beta chains in this list originate from one sample, sequenced in a study of blood T cell repertoires in COVID-19. Method: immunoSEQ multiplex PCR; TCRdb's copy keeps in-frame clones and lacks some. Of fewer than 350,000 clones in the sample, about 91% were seen once. Sequencing was performed on peripheral blood. The origin of the receptors is a woman in her twenties or thirties with COVID-19, enrolled during active disease.

This chain uses TRBV5-6 with TRBJ1-6, with TRBD1 identical over 8 bases. Germline-derived CDR1 and CDR2 are SGHDT and YYEEEE. V lost 4 bases, J lost 6 bases, and 3 bases stayed unmatched. There are 14 residues in the CDR3. This chain's CDR3 is CASSPDRGNSPLHF. CDR3 sequence (DNA): TGTGCCAGCAGCCCAGACAGGGGTAATTCACCCCTCCACTTT.

The DNA for the CDR3 is TGTGCCAGCAGCTTAGGCGGTTTCCGCAATCAGCCCCAGCATTTT. It translates to CASSLGGFRNQPQHF. The chain has TRBV5-5 and TRBJ1-5; D ambiguous. Germline assignment: CDR1 SGHKS and CDR2 YYEKEE (reference sequence). This CDR3 comprises 15 residues. V shed 2 bases and J shed 2 bases, with 11 bases lying between them.

This CDR3 is CASSQAPLGGAGEKLFF. The CDR3 DNA follows: TGCGCCAGCAGCCAAGCACCCCTTGGAGGGGCAGGGGAAAAACTGTTTTTT. The rearrangement joins TRBV4-3 to TRBJ1-4, with D perhaps TRBD1 (5 bases). This CDR3 spans 17 amino acids. Per germline, CDR1 LGHNA and CDR2 YSLEER. Trimming cost V 1 base and J 8 bases, with 20 bases left between them.

The rearrangement uses TRBV7-9 and TRBJ1-1, with D hard to call. The V end lost 4 bases, the J end lost 2 bases, and 8 bases lay between the germline ends. The CDR3 extends over 13 amino acids. The germline V gene has CDR1 SEHNR and CDR2 FQNEAQ (reference sequence). CDR3 region: CASSSDSNTEAFF. The CDR3 DNA follows: TGTGCCAGCAGCTCGGACTCTAACACTGAAGCTTTCTTT.

V usage is TRBV28 and J usage is TRBJ2-2, with 8 bases fitting TRBD2. The V segment lost 6 bases and the J segment 4 bases; nucleotides outside the gene matches: 7. Germline-derived CDR1 and CDR2 are MDHEN and SYDVKM. The CDR3 has 15 amino acids. As DNA, the CDR3 is TGTGCCAGCAGATATTCAGCGGGGGCCACCGGGGAGCTGTTTTTT. Its translation is CASRYSAGATGELFF. Full variable domain (outside the CDR3, taken from reference TRBV28 and TRBJ2-2): DVKVTQSSRYLVKRTGEKVFLECVQDMDHENMFWYRQDPGLGLRLIYFSYDVKMKEKGDIPEGYSVSREKKERFSLILESASTNQTSMYLCASRYSAGATGELFFGEGSRLTVL.

The V and J genes are TRBV13 and TRBJ2-1; TRBD1 agrees at 9 bases. The length of the CDR3 is 14 residues. After removal of 3 bases from V and 6 bases from J, the junction contained 3 bases not matched to a gene. Germline assignment: CDR1 PRHDT and CDR2 FYEKMQ (reference sequence). CDR3 sequence reads: CASSLTGGLNEQFF. CDR3 nucleotide sequence: TGTGCCAGCAGCTTGACAGGGGGTCTCAATGAGCAGTTCTTC.

This clone was seen a single time. This sequence joins TRBV5-1 and TRBJ2-7, with 9 bases identical to TRBD1. J gave up 4 bases and V 2 bases, and 4 bases lay outside the gene matches. CDR1 is SGHRS, CDR2 YFSETQ, per germline. This CDR3 has 14 amino acids. The CDR3 protein is CASSFTGGTYEQYF. DNA of the CDR3: TGCGCCAGCAGCTTCACAGGGGGCACGTACGAGCAGTACTTC.

This clone is medium-sized (0.01 to 0.1%) within its sample. This chain's CDR3 is CASSLSLTDTQYF. DNA for the CDR3: TGTGCCAGCAGCCTTTCCCTGACAGATACGCAGTATTTT. The V and J genes are TRBV6-2 or TRBV6-3 and TRBJ2-3, with D uncertain. V shed 6 bases and J shed 3 bases, with 10 bases lying between them. Germline V gene lookup returns CDR1 MNHEY and CDR2 SVGEGT. This CDR3 has 13 residues.

The J gene is TRBJ1-2, the V gene TRBV7-9; the match to TRBD1 covers 8 bases. With V trimmed by 0 bases and J by 8 bases, 5 bases remained unmatched. The CDR3 loop spans 14 amino acids. Per the germline V gene, CDR1 is SEHNR and CDR2 is FQNEAQ (reference sequence). CDR3 in amino acids: CASSLAQGAWGYTF. The CDR3 nucleotides read TGTGCCAGCAGCTTAGCGCAGGGGGCATGGGGCTACACCTTC.

The V gene is TRBV12-3 or TRBV12-4, the J gene TRBJ2-1; possibly TRBD1 for D (6 bases). V shed 6 bases and J shed 5 bases, with 8 bases lying between them. The CDR3 sequence is 12 residues long. DNA for the CDR3: TGTGCCAGCAGCCAGGGGCACAATGAGCAGTTCTTC. It yields the protein CASSQGHNEQFF.

With respect to this clone: The sample contains more than one DNA sequence encoding this CDR3. The rearrangement links TRBV9 to TRBJ1-2; perhaps TRBD1 as D (5 bases). V gave up 4 bases and J gave up 4 bases, with 11 bases separating them. This CDR3 spans 13 amino acids. Germline values: CDR1 SGDLS, CDR2 YYNGEE. CDR3 protein: CASSPGRGYGYTF. DNA for the CDR3: TGTGCCAGCAGCCCTGGGAGGGGCTATGGCTACACCTTC.

The genes are TRBV7-8 and TRBJ1-4, with D perhaps TRBD1 (6 bases). Per the germline V gene, CDR1 is SGHVS and CDR2 is FQNEAQ. The CDR3 sequence is 13 residues long. Trimming pared 6 bases from V and 8 bases from J, leaving 13 bases between. The CDR3 DNA reads as TGTGCCAGCAGACAGGAGGGGGGGGAAAAACTGTTTTTT. It specifies CASRQEGGEKLFF.

This sequence joins TRBV6-2 or TRBV6-3 and TRBJ1-5; a possible D gene is TRBD1 (5 bases). The CDR3 sequence is 16 residues long. Germline CDR1 MNHEY, CDR2 SVGEGT. V was shortened by 2 bases and J by 5 bases, with 16 bases between the two germline ends. Here the CDR3 DNA reads TGTGCCAGCAGTTACCGGCAGGGTGGGGATGATCAGCCCCAGCATTTT. Its protein product is CASSYRQGGDDQPQHF.

In this sample, this clone turned up once. The rearrangement links TRBV19 to TRBJ1-3; no reliable D call. This CDR3 is 16 amino acids long. Deletions cut 2 bases from V and 4 bases from J, with 15 bases between. The V gene's germline CDR1 is LNHDA and CDR2 SQIVND (reference sequence). The CDR3 bases are TGTGCCAGTAGTATAAGCGGAAAACTCTGGGGAAACACCATATATTTT. As protein: CASSISGKLWGNTIYF.

The J gene is TRBJ2-7, the V gene TRBV5-6; 11 bases are shared with TRBD2. The CDR3 runs 18 residues. Looked up from germline, CDR1 is SGHDT and CDR2 is YYEEEE. The V segment lost 4 bases and the J segment 5 bases; nucleotides outside the gene matches: 17. The CDR3 nucleotides read TGTGCCAGCAGCCGTCTAGCGGGGGGCACCGCAAATTGGAACGAGCAGTACTTC. Translating gives CASSRLAGGTANWNEQYF.

This rearrangement joins TRBV5-4 to TRBJ1-1; D not certain. From germline, CDR1 is SGHNT and CDR2 YYREEE (reference sequence). The CDR3 has 13 amino acids. V lost 0 bases and J 1 base, leaving 4 bases between the germline ends. In DNA form, the CDR3 reads TGTGCCAGCAGCTTGGAGAGGAACACTGAAGCTTTCTTT. Translating it yields CASSLERNTEAFF.

This chain uses TRBV5-1 with TRBJ1-1; no definite D call. The V gene's germline CDR1 is SGHRS and CDR2 YFSETQ. V was clipped by 2 bases and J by 7 bases, with 12 bases between them. This CDR3 comprises 13 residues. The CDR3 protein is CASSFEEAGEAFF. DNA of the CDR3: TGCGCCAGCAGCTTCGAGGAGGCGGGTGAAGCTTTCTTT.

CDR3 sequence (DNA): TGTGCCAGTAGTAAACCCGGGGGGACCAGCACTGAAGCTTTCTTT. This translates into CASSKPGGTSTEAFF. The V and J genes are TRBV19 and TRBJ1-1, with TRBD1 as a possible D gene (5 bases). The V gene lost 4 bases and the J gene lost 4 bases, with 16 bases spanning the gap. Germline V lookup: CDR1 LNHDA, CDR2 SQIVND (reference sequence). This CDR3 has 15 residues.

The CDR3 DNA is TGTGCCAGTACCCGACAGTCGAACACTGAAGCTTTCTTT. Protein: CASTRQSNTEAFF. The chain recombines TRBV19 with TRBJ1-1; D might be TRBD1 (5 bases). Trimming removed 7 bases from V and 1 base from J, with 10 bases in between. This CDR3 has 13 residues. Germline V gene data show CDR1 as LNHDA and CDR2 as SQIVND (reference sequence).

This clone is a singleton in its sample. This chain's CDR3 is CASRPGLAGTGELFF. The CDR3 DNA is TGTGCCAGCAGACCGGGACTAGCGGGCACCGGGGAGCTGTTTTTT. The chain uses TRBV3-1 (or the pseudogene TRBV3-2) and TRBJ2-2; 12 bases agree with TRBD2. The CDR3 has 15 amino acids. Per the germline V gene, CDR1 is LGHDT and CDR2 is YNNKEL (reference sequence). Trimming took 6 bases from V and 4 from J; bases not matched to a gene: 3.

As DNA, the CDR3 is TGCGCCAGCAGCTTGGGAGCCCTCCGAAGGGGAACCACAGATACGCAGTATTTT. Translation: CASSLGALRRGTTDTQYF. The chain combines TRBV5-1 with TRBJ2-3; D is perhaps TRBD1 (5 bases). The germline V gene has CDR1 SGHRS and CDR2 YFSETQ. The V gene lost 0 bases and the J gene lost 2 bases, with 19 bases spanning the gap. The CDR3 runs 18 residues. The full variable domain, in which reference TRBV5-1 and TRBJ2-3 provide the parts outside the CDR3, is KAGVTQTPRYLIKTRGQQVTLSCSPISGHRSVSWYQQTPGQGLQFLFEYFSETQRNKGNFPGRFSGRQFSNSRSEMNVSTLELGDSALYLCASSLGALRRGTTDTQYFGPGTRLTVL.

This chain uses TRBV14 with TRBJ2-7, with 8 bases matching TRBD2. The CDR3 runs 15 residues. J was trimmed by 3 bases and V by 1 base; bases with no gene match: 5. Germline CDR1 SGHDN, CDR2 FVKESK. CDR3 protein: CASSQGLAGYYEQYV. The CDR3 nucleotides read TGTGCCAGCAGCCAAGGCCTAGCGGGTTACTACGAGCAGTACGTC.

J is TRBJ1-2 and V is TRBV13, with 9 bases fitting TRBD1. This CDR3 has 14 residues. The ends lost 5 bases at V and 1 base at J; junction bases unmatched: 2. CDR1 and CDR2 (germline): PRHDT, FYEKMQ (reference sequence). The CDR3 coding sequence is TGTGCCAGCAGCCGGGGACAGGGTAACTATGGCTACACCTTC. Residues: CASSRGQGNYGYTF. Full variable domain (remainder filled in from reference TRBV13 and TRBJ1-2): AAGVIQSPRHLIKEKRETATLKCYPIPRHDTVYWYQQGPGQDPQFLISFYEKMQSDKGSIPDRFSAQQFSDYHSELNMSSLELGDSALYFCASSRGQGNYGYTFGSGTRLTVV.

This clone showed up just a few times. J is TRBJ2-1 and V is TRBV2, with D possibly being TRBD2 (6 bases). Germline CDR1 reads SNHLY; CDR2 reads FYNNEI. V lost 3 bases and J lost 12, with 9 bases in between. The CDR3 sequence is 11 residues long. The CDR3 DNA reads as TGTGCCAGCAGTGAGGGGGGTGTGCAGTTCTTC. As protein: CASSEGGVQFF.